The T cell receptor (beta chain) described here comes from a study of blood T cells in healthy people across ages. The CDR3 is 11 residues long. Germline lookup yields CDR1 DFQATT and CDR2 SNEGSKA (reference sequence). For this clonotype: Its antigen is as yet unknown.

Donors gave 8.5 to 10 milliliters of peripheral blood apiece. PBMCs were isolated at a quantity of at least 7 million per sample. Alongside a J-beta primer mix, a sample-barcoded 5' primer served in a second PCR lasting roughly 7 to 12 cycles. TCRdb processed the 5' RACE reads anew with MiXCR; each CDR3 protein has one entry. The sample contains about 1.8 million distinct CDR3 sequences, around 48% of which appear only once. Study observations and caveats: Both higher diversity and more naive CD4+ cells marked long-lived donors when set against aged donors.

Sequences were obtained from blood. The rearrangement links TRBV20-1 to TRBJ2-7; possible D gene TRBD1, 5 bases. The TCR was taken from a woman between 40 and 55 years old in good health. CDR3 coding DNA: TGCAGCGGCAGGGTGTCGGTCGAGCAGTACTTC. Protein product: CSGRVSVEQYF.